This T cell receptor beta chain was retrieved from a study of cytomegalovirus exposure and HLA in healthy donors. Study findings and constraints: Among TCR sequences, most were rare, though some public TCRs appeared in many donors.

On this clone itself: Its antigen is not known.

Measured with immunoSEQ multiplex PCR; TCRdb has only the in-frame clones, and not every one. The sample has roughly 310,000 clones, over 75% seen once; the top ten hold around 0.91%. The CDR3 spans 14 residues. Germline loops: CDR1 SGHTA, CDR2 FQGNSA. V shed 1 base and J shed 4 bases, with 10 bases lying between them. The donors belonged to the approximately 120-subject validation cohort, separate from the approximately 700-subject first cohort. This chain connects TRBV7-2 to TRBJ1-1; no reliable D call. This receptor was identified in a man aged 25-40 years in good health and CMV-seronegative. The sequenced sample consisted of PBMCs. This chain's CDR3 is CASSLDYAGTEAFF. The DNA for the CDR3 is TGTGCCAGCAGCTTAGACTACGCGGGCACTGAAGCTTTCTTT.